A single sample is the source of the 4 T cell receptor beta chains below, sequenced in a study of T cell responses to AZD1222 COVID-19 vaccine. TCRdb keeps only in-frame clones here, not all; method: immunoSEQ multiplex PCR. The sample carries approximately 150,000 clones, around 83% recorded once. Material: peripheral blood, obtained 28 days after the second AZD1222 dose. These receptors originate from an adult who received the AZD1222 COVID-19 vaccine.

This chain joins TRBV13 and TRBJ2-5; D perhaps matches TRBD2 (6 bases). This CDR3 spans 14 amino acids. The V and J ends lost 3 bases and 5 bases respectively, with 13 bases between them. Germline values: CDR1 PRHDT, CDR2 FYEKMQ (reference sequence). The CDR3 DNA is TGTGCCAGCAGCTTTGCTTCAGGGAGGGAGACCCAGTACTTC. This translates into CASSFASGRETQYF.

The rearrangement joins TRBV2 to TRBJ1-3, with D unclear. Trimming stripped 6 bases from V and 7 bases from J, with 13 bases between. Per the germline V gene, CDR1 is SNHLY and CDR2 is FYNNEI. The CDR3 length is 13 residues. The CDR3 loop is CASSPGPGNTIYF. For the CDR3, the DNA is TGTGCCAGCAGCCCGGGCCCGGGGAACACCATATATTTT.

The V and J genes are TRBV27 and TRBJ1-1, with D possibly TRBD1 on 6 matching bases. The length of the CDR3 is 14 residues. Trimming pared 4 bases from V and 4 bases from J, leaving 13 bases between. Germline V gene sequence: CDR1 MNHEY, CDR2 SMNVEV (reference sequence). CDR3 region: CASSSQGFGTEAFF. The CDR3 region has the DNA TGTGCCAGCAGTTCACAGGGTTTTGGCACTGAAGCTTTCTTT.

This clone showed up just once. The genes are TRBV11-3 and TRBJ2-7; D is possibly TRBD2 (5 bases). The V end lost 1 base, the J end lost 5 bases, and 9 bases lay between the germline ends. CDR1 and CDR2 (germline): SGHNT, YENEEA. CDR3 length equals 13 residues. The CDR3 loop reads CASSLVGGDEQYF. The CDR3 DNA sequence: TGTGCCAGCAGCTTAGTAGGAGGCGACGAGCAGTACTTC.